Given below is one TCR beta chain in context. Its antigen target is currently unknown. Base qualities were left out, and no much larger clone turns up one base away. This entry is derived from a study of blood T cell repertoires in COVID-19 (dated by TCRdb to the early 2020s). As for the study more broadly: Collaborator samples came from the United States, Italy and Spain and covered acute and convalescent phases of COVID-19. A de-identified subject ID, COVID-19 status, age in years and sex were almost always included in the sample metadata. The samples were drawn from the first 160 participants of the ongoing ImmuneRACE study and from 1,254 subjects provided by 6 global collaborators. The dataset comprised deeply sampled blood TCRbeta repertoires from subjects exposed to, actively infected with, or recovered from COVID-19. The repertoires were made available in a free public database intended to serve as a resource for research on the immune response to SARS-CoV-2. Where available, HLA class I and class II types were taken from metadata supplied by the sample provider and were not determined by assay-based typing. The prospective study material was composed of cDNA or gDNA derived from T cells, B-cell-depleted T cells, or PBMCs.

Whole blood was collected in K2EDTA tubes by collaborating institutions according to the institutions' own protocols. For TCRbeta analysis, collaborator samples were shipped as frozen whole blood, as isolated PBMCs, or as DNA extracted from either sample type. TCRbeta CDR3 regions were amplified from genomic DNA using the immunoSEQ Assay, a bias-controlled multiplex PCR. The paper's data handling went like this. The number of nucleated cells in each sample was estimated from the amplification of reference gene primers within the assay. Sequence reads were collapsed and filtered to measure the absolute abundance of every unique TCRbeta CDR3 rearrangement. Productive Simpson clonality was computed per sample as the square root of Simpson's diversity index over productive rearrangements. As stored in TCRdb, this immuneACCESS dataset retains in-frame rearrangements with V and J assigned. A fraction of the clones does not appear; measured against another copy, unresolved V genes explain less than half of the discrepancy, and the remainder lacks a known reason. Clone size and V and J calls were adopted from that table, with D and trimming inferred from the DNA. Counted in this sample were about 320,000 clones; around 88% of them appeared once. The ten largest clones add up to approximately 1.5% of the sample.

From V the trimming removes 5 bases and from J it removes 4 bases, while the gene matches leave 6 bases of the junction unaccounted for. The CDR3 goes from the cysteine to the phenylalanine over 16 residues. Kept here is only the CDR3 DNA, which spans 48 bases and is read in frame from base 1. From the germline V gene, CDR1 is MDHEN and CDR2 is SYDVKM. Paper-wide results and their limitations: The quantity of clinical and demographic metadata differed by source and by participant and was supplied without curation.

Sequenced material: peripheral blood. This receptor was identified in a woman in her forties or fifties with acute or convalescent COVID-19. The rearrangement joined TRBV28 to TRBJ2-3; 13 junctional bases match TRBD2. The CDR3 reads as follows: CASSPPGLAGADTQYF. The nucleotides read TGTGCCAGCAGTCCCCCCGGACTAGCGGGAGCAGATACGCAGTATTTT.